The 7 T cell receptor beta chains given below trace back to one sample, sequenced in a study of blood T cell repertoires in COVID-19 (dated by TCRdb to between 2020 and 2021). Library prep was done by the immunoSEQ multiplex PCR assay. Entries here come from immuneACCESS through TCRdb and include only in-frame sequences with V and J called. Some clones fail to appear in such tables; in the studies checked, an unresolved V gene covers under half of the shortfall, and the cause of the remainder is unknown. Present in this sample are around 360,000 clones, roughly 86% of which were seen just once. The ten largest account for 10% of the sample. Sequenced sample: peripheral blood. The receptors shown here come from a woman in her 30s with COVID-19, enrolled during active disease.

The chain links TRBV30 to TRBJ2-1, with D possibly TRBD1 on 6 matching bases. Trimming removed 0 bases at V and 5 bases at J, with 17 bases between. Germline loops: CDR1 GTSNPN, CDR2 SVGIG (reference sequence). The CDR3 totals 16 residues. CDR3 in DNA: TGTGCCTGGAGTGTACCAAGGACAGCCCATGACAATGAGCAGTTCTTC. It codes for CAWSVPRTAHDNEQFF.

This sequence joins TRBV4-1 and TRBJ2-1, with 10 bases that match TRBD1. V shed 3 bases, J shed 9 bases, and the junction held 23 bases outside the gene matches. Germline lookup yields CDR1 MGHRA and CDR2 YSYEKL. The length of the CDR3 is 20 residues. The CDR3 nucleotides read TGCGCCAGCAGCCAGCCTCGGGGACAGGGGACTATTGACCCTGCGAGTGAGCAGTTCTTC. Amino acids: CASSQPRGQGTIDPASEQFF.

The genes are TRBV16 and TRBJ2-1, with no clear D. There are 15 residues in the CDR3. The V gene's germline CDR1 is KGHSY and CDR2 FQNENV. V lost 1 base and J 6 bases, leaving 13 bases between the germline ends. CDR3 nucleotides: TGTGCCAGCAGCCAATTACCGGGTAAGCTCAATGAGCAGTTCTTC. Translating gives CASSQLPGKLNEQFF.

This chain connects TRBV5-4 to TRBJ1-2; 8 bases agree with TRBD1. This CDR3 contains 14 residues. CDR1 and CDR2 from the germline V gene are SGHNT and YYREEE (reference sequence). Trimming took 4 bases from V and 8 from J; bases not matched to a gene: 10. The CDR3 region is CASSADLQGGGYTF. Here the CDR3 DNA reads TGTGCCAGCAGCGCAGACTTACAGGGGGGCGGCTACACCTTC.

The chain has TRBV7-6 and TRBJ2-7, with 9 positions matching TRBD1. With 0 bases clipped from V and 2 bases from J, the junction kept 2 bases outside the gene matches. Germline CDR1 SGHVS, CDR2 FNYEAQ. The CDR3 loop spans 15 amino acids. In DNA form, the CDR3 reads TGTGCCAGCAGCTTAGCCGGACAGGGGCCCTACGAGCAGTACTTC. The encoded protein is CASSLAGQGPYEQYF. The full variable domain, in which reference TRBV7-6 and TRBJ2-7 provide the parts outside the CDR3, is GAGVSQSPRYKVTKRGQDVALRCDPISGHVSLYWYRQALGQGPEFLTYFNYEAQQDKSGLPNDRFSAERPEGSISTLTIQRTEQRDSAMYRCASSLAGQGPYEQYFGPGTRLTVT.

CDR3 coding DNA: TGTGCCAGTACGGTAAAGTCTTGGACTAGCGAGAACAATGAGCAGTTCTTC. Amino acid sequence: CASTVKSWTSENNEQFF. The V gene is TRBV19, the J gene TRBJ2-1; 9 bases map to TRBD2. V shed 7 bases and J 5 bases; nucleotides not matched to a gene: 15. The CDR3 runs 17 residues. Germline V gene sequence: CDR1 LNHDA, CDR2 SQIVND (reference sequence).

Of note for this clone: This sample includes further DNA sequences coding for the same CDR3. The CDR3 region has the DNA TGTGCCAGCAGTGAAGGGGCCTCAAGCCAGCCCCAGCATTTT. This codes for CASSEGASSQPQHF. The chain links TRBV6-1 to TRBJ1-5; D remains unclear. This CDR3 comprises 14 residues. The V gene's germline CDR1 is MNHNS and CDR2 SASEGT. V dropped 1 base and J dropped 7 bases, with 11 bases sitting between them.